A single sample gave rise to the 4 T cell receptor beta chains below, sequenced in a study of blood T cells in healthy people across ages. Sample-barcoded 5' priming and a J-beta primer mix drove a second PCR of roughly 7 to 11 cycles. MiXCR was run by TCRdb on the 5' RACE reads, yielding one entry per CDR3 protein. Among 1.5 million to 2 million distinct CDR3 sequences listed, about 50% were seen once. Sequenced sample: blood. Receptor source: a woman aged 40 to 55 in good health.

This clonotype was counted only a few times. The chain employs TRBV29-1 and TRBJ2-5; D is undetermined. The V and J ends lost 4 bases and 5 bases respectively, with 5 bases between them. From germline, CDR1 is SQVTM and CDR2 ANQGSEA. The CDR3 consists of 10 residues. In DNA form, the CDR3 reads TGCAGCGTTGGGTTTGAGACCCAGTACTTC. Protein product: CSVGFETQYF.

For this clonotype: A junction boundary mismatches the germline segment, possibly from a read error. This chain links TRBV7-2 with TRBJ2-1; the match to TRBD2 covers 15 bases. Looked up from germline, CDR1 is SGHTA and CDR2 is FQGNSA. This CDR3 spans 19 amino acids. CDR3 protein: CASSLGLAGGQLGEETQFF. Here the CDR3 DNA reads TGCGCCAGCAGCTTGGGACTAGCGGGGGGTCAACTGGGGGAGGAGACCCAGTTCTTC.

The chain combines TRBV10-2 with TRBJ2-7; a weak D match, TRBD2 (7 bases). V was pared by 1 base and J by 5 bases, with 18 bases between. In germline, CDR1 is WSHSY, CDR2 SAAADI. CDR3 length equals 16 residues. The CDR3 nucleotides are TGCGCCAGCAGTGAGTGGTGGGGGGGCGGTGGAGACGAGCAGTACTTC. Its translation is CASSEWWGGGGDEQYF.

The table lists this clonotype with a few counts. The CDR3 DNA sequence: TGTGCCAGCAGTTACCGAGGACGGATCTACGACATTCAGTACTTC. It specifies CASSYRGRIYDIQYF. V gene TRBV6-5 combines with J gene TRBJ2-4; D unclear. Deletions cut 2 bases from V and 8 bases from J, with 16 bases between. Germline V gives CDR1 MNHEY, CDR2 SVGAGI. The CDR3 extends over 15 amino acids.